This T cell receptor beta chain was sequenced in a study of cytomegalovirus exposure and HLA in healthy donors. This CDR3 comprises 13 residues. Trimming stripped 4 bases from V and 8 bases from J, with 13 bases between. Germline V gives CDR1 SGHRS, CDR2 YFSETQ. Some clones are missing from TCRdb's copy, which holds only in-frame ones; the method was immunoSEQ multiplex PCR. Among roughly 240,000 clones listed, 85% to 90% were seen once. Source material: PBMCs. The gene calls are TRBV5-1 and TRBJ2-1, with D perhaps TRBD1 (5 bases). This sequence originates from a man younger than 35 in good health and CMV-seronegative. CDR3 sequence: CASSPFLGDEQFF. As DNA, the CDR3 is TGCGCCAGCAGCCCGTTCCTAGGGGATGAGCAGTTCTTC. Using reference TRBV5-1 and TRBJ2-1 for the parts outside the CDR3, the full variable domain is KAGVTQTPRYLIKTRGQQVTLSCSPISGHRSVSWYQQTPGQGLQFLFEYFSETQRNKGNFPGRFSGRQFSNSRSEMNVSTLELGDSALYLCASSPFLGDEQFFGPGTRLTVL.